The T cell receptor beta chain under discussion was sequenced for a study of neurological immune-mediated disorders. The V and J ends lost 1 base and 3 bases respectively, with 15 bases between them. The CDR3 loop spans 16 amino acids. TCRdb analysed the 5' RACE reads with MiXCR anew, one entry per CDR3 protein. Counted here are about 88,000 distinct CDR3 sequences, approximately 3.3% occurring once; the ten biggest clones make up 5.5% to 6.5%. This clonotype was seen ten or more times. What it binds is not known. The unsorted libraries were prepared from 2 million PBMCs (stored at -80 C). Study findings and constraints: Falling below healthy controls, multiple sclerosis showed the least TCR clonal expansion, while HTLV-1-associated myelopathy showed the most.

The chain is built from TRBV12-3 or TRBV12-4 and TRBJ2-5; D call uncertain. The sample comprised PBMCs. This clonotype originated in a woman between 18 and 29 years old with multiple sclerosis. The CDR3 DNA reads TGTGCCAGCAGTTTAGTGGGGTGGCTAGAGAAAGAGACCCAGTACTTC. It specifies CASSLVGWLEKETQYF.